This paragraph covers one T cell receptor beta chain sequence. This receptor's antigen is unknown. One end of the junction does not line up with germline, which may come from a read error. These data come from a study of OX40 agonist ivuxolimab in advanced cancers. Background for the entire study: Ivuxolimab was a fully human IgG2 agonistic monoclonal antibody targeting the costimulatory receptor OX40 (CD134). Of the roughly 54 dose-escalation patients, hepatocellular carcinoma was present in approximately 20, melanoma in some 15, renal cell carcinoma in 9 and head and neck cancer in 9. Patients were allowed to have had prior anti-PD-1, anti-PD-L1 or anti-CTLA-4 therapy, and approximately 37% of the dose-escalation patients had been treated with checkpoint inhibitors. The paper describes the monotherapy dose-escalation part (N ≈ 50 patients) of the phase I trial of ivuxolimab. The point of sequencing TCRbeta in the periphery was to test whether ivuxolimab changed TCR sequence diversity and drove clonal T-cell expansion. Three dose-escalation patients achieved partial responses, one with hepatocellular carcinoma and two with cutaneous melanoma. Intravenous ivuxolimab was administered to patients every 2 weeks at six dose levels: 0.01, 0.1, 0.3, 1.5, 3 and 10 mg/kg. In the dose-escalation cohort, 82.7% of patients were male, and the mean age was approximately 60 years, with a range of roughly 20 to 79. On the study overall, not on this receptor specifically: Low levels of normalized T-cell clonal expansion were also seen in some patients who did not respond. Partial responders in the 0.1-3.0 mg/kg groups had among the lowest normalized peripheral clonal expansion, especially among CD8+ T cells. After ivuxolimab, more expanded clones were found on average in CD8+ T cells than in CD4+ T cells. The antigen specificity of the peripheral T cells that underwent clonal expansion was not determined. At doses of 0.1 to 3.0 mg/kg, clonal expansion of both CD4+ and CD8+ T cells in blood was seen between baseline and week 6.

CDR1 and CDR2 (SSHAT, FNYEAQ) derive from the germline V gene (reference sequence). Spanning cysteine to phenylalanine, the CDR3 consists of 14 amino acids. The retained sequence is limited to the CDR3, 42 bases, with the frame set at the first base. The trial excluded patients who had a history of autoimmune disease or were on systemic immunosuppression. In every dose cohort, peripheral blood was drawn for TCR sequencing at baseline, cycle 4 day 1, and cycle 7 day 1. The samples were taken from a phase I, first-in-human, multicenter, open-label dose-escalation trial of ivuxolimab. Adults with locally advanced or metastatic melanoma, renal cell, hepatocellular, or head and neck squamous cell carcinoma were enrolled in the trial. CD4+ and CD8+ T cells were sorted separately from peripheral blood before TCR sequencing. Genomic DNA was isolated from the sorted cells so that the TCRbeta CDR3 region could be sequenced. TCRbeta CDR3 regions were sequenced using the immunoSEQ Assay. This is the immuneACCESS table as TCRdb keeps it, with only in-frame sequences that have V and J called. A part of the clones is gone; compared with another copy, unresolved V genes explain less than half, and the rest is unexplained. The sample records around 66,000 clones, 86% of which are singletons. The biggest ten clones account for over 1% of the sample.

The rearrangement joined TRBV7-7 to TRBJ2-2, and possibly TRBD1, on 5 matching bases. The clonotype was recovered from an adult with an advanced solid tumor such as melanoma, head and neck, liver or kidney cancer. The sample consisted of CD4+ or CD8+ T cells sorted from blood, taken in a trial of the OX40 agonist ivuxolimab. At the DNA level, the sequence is TGTGCTAGCAGCTTAGGACATCCCACCGGGGAGCTGTTTTTT. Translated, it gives CASSLGHPTGELFF.